One and the same sample provided the 6 T cell receptor beta chains below, sequenced in a study of shared clonotypes between healthy human individuals. Clones were sequenced by immunoSEQ multiplex PCR, and TCRdb holds only the in-frame ones, with some missing. The sample records roughly 500,000 clones, approximately 95% being singletons. Sequencing was performed on naive CD4+ T cells sorted from blood. Subset: CD45RA+ positively selected. Every receptor here comes from a woman under 40 in good health.

This clone has only one observation. J is TRBJ1-1 and V is TRBV29-1; 7 bases are a match to TRBD1. V was pared by 7 bases and J by 5 bases, with 7 bases of the junction left unmatched. CDR3 length: 12 residues. Germline lookup yields CDR1 SQVTM and CDR2 ANQGSEA. In DNA, the CDR3 is TGCAGCGGAGGCCAGACAGGGACTGAAGCTTTCTTT. Its protein is CSGGQTGTEAFF.

The genes are TRBV29-1 and TRBJ1-5, with D possibly TRBD1 on 5 matching bases. Germline V gives CDR1 SQVTM, CDR2 ANQGSEA. The CDR3 is made up of 16 amino acids. V lost 4 bases, J lost 5 bases, and 21 bases lay in between. DNA of the CDR3: TGCAGCGTTGTCTTGCGCTCGGGGGTTGTGGATCAGCCCCAGCATTTT. Amino acids: CSVVLRSGVVDQPQHF.

V gene TRBV19 combines with J gene TRBJ2-1; possibly TRBD2 for D (6 bases). Germline CDR1 LNHDA, CDR2 SQIVND (reference sequence). This CDR3 has 13 amino acids. Trimming shortened V by 6 bases and J by 7 bases, and 13 bases separated the two germline ends. The CDR3 loop reads CASSPNRGNEQFF. CDR3 DNA sequence: TGTGCCAGTAGCCCAAATCGGGGGAATGAGCAGTTCTTC.

The chain recombines TRBV28 with TRBJ1-2; TRBD1 aligns across 7 bases. CDR1 is MDHEN and CDR2 is SYDVKM in the germline V gene. Losses at the gene ends were 6 bases for V and 8 bases for J; bases not matched to a gene: 9. CDR3 length: 13 residues. In nucleotides, the CDR3 is TGTGCCAGCAGGCAGACAGGGCTTGGGGGCTACACCTTC. Translating gives CASRQTGLGGYTF.

The rearrangement joins TRBV4-1 to TRBJ2-3; TRBD2 matches 9 bases. The length of the CDR3 is 16 residues. J gave up 4 bases and V 1 base, and 6 bases lay outside the gene matches. CDR1 is MGHRA, CDR2 YSYEKL, per germline. This CDR3 is CASSQGGLAGADTQYF. CDR3 in DNA: TGCGCCAGCAGCCAAGGGGGACTAGCTGGGGCAGATACGCAGTATTTT.

The rearrangement uses TRBV2 and TRBJ2-1, with unresolved D. Germline lookup yields CDR1 SNHLY and CDR2 FYNNEI. The CDR3 has 14 residues. V lost 10 bases and J lost 3, with 16 bases in between. CDR3 sequence (DNA): TGTGCCACCAAGCTGGTACCGGACTACAATGAGCAGTTCTTC. Residues: CATKLVPDYNEQFF.